This T cell receptor (beta chain) was captured by sequencing in a study of shared clonotypes between healthy human individuals. TCRdb's copy holds only in-frame clones and misses some; the assay was immunoSEQ multiplex PCR. The table shows approximately 640,000 clones, with roughly 88% occurring only once. The sequence was collected from a young man in good health. Some clones in this sample may be carry-over from other donors' samples. Specimen: memory CD8+ T cells from PBMCs. The subset denotes: CD45RO+ cells pooled with CCR7-negative TemRA cells.

Here the CDR3 DNA reads TGTGCCAGCGGCCCGCACGTAAACACCATATATTTT. Translation: CASGPHVNTIYF. The gene calls are TRBV28 and TRBJ1-3; unclear D gene. The V gene lost 8 bases and the J gene lost 6 bases, with 11 bases spanning the gap. The length of the CDR3 is 12 residues. CDR1 is MDHEN, CDR2 SYDVKM, per germline.